This T cell receptor beta chain was found in a study of breast tumors, draining lymph nodes, adjacent tissues. Broader study findings: The lymph node origin of tumor T cells was framed as consistent with a hypothesis, not demonstrated. Compared with basal-like, luminal-like tumors shared significantly more repertoire with nontumor tissue.

TCRdb itself ran the multiplex PCR reads through MiXCR, one entry per CDR3 protein. The sample has roughly 70,000 distinct CDR3 sequences; around two fifths are singletons. About this clonotype itself: The antigen remains undetermined. Without the conserved terminal phenylalanine or tryptophan, this CDR3 likely stems from a read error.

Trimming shortened V by 3 bases and J by 6 bases, and 13 bases separated the two germline ends. Looked up from germline, CDR1 is SGHTA and CDR2 is FQGNSA. This CDR3 comprises 14 residues. The rearrangement links TRBV7-2 to TRBJ2-3; D is unclear. Input material: breast tumor tissue. The sequence was collected from a female donor with breast cancer. Some clones in this sample may be carry-over from other donors' samples. The CDR3 loop is CASSLKRSVDTQYL. In nucleotides, the CDR3 is TGTGCCAGCAGCTTGAAGCGTAGTGTCGATACGCAGTATCTT.